The present entry profiles one T cell receptor beta chain with its context. Its antigen remains unknown. The data were obtained in a study of long-term antiretroviral therapy in people with HIV. In germline, CDR1 is SNHLY, CDR2 FYNNEI. Trimming stripped 2 bases from V and 3 bases from J, with 10 bases between. This CDR3 spans 15 amino acids. Running of the v3.0 immunoSEQ assay took place at survey level. Sequencing of each sample targeted about 40,000-50,000 T-cell genomes. Sequenced by immunoSEQ multiplex PCR; TCRdb stores in-frame clones only, minus some. The table has about 7,100 clones, 65% to 85% seen once; the top ten hold around a quarter. Study conclusions and caveats: Diversity went up after ART and still fell short of transplant donor controls.

Sequenced material: unsorted PBMCs, taken 1.1 years after starting antiretroviral therapy. This receptor was obtained from a man aged 35 to 55 with HIV. The chain has TRBV2 and TRBJ1-4; tentative D call: TRBD1 (5 bases). The CDR3, as DNA: TGTGCCAGCAGTGAATGGGAGGGACCTAATGAAAAACTGTTTTTT. Encoded protein: CASSEWEGPNEKLFF.